Shown below are 18 T cell receptor beta chains from a single sample sequenced in a study of long-term antiretroviral therapy in people with HIV. A v3.0 immunoSEQ assay was performed at survey level. Method: immunoSEQ multiplex PCR; TCRdb's copy keeps in-frame clones and lacks some. The sample has 30,000 to 40,000 clones; roughly 80% are singletons. This specimen consisted of unsorted PBMCs, obtained 1.5 years after starting antiretroviral therapy. These receptors were taken from a man aged 18 to 29 with HIV.

The chain combines TRBV6-6 with TRBJ1-3; D is ambiguous. The V and J ends lost 6 bases and 8 bases respectively, with 11 bases between them. The CDR3 extends over 12 amino acids. Germline V gene sequence: CDR1 MNHNY, CDR2 SVGAGI (reference sequence). The CDR3 loop reads CASSSVAYTIYF. DNA of the CDR3: TGTGCCAGCAGCTCAGTGGCGTACACCATATATTTT.

The chain carries TRBV2 and TRBJ2-2, with D tentatively TRBD1 or TRBD2 (5 bases each). The germline gives CDR1 SNHLY, CDR2 FYNNEI. Trimming stripped 4 bases from V and 6 bases from J, with 18 bases between. This CDR3 is 16 amino acids long. This chain's CDR3 is CASSVVTGGLPGELFF. CDR3 sequence (DNA): TGTGCCAGCAGTGTAGTAACAGGAGGTCTTCCCGGGGAGCTGTTTTTT.

J is TRBJ2-3 and V is TRBV5-4; possibly TRBD1 for D (6 bases). CDR3 size: 15 residues. In germline, CDR1 is SGHNT, CDR2 YYREEE (reference sequence). Trimming cost V 4 bases and J 2 bases, with 14 bases left between them. This CDR3 is CASSPRDTDTDTQYF. As DNA, the CDR3 is TGTGCCAGCAGCCCCCGGGACACCGACACAGATACGCAGTATTTT. The full variable domain, its missing parts supplied by reference TRBV5-4 and TRBJ2-3, is ETGVTQSPTHLIKTRGQQVTLRCSSQSGHNTVSWYQQALGQGPQFIFQYYREEENGRGNFPPRFSGLQFPNYSSELNVNALELDDSALYLCASSPRDTDTDTQYFGPGTRLTVL.

The chain recombines TRBV29-1 with TRBJ1-2; no clear D gene. The CDR3 runs to 12 residues. V was trimmed by 3 bases and J by 6 bases, leaving 11 bases between them. Germline V gene data show CDR1 as SQVTM and CDR2 as ANQGSEA. CDR3 bases: TGCAGCGTTGACGGGGTAGGCGATGGCTACACCTTC. Translated: CSVDGVGDGYTF.

The V and J genes are TRBV7-8 and TRBJ2-5; 10 bases match TRBD2. The J segment lost 4 bases and the V segment lost 5 bases, leaving 4 bases of the junction unmatched. Germline V lookup: CDR1 SGHVS, CDR2 FQNEAQ. This CDR3 is built from 14 residues. In DNA, the CDR3 is TGTGCCAGCAGCGCTAGCGGGAGTGGAGAGACCCAGTACTTC. This gives the protein CASSASGSGETQYF.

V gene TRBV15 combines with J gene TRBJ2-7; 9 nucleotides agree with TRBD2. CDR1 is LNHNV and CDR2 is YYDKDF in the germline V gene (reference sequence). V trimming: 8 bases; J trimming: 5 bases; junction bases outside the gene matches: 7. CDR3 length: 13 amino acids. This chain's CDR3 is CATPRREGHEQYF. The CDR3 DNA follows: TGTGCCACCCCTCGGCGGGAGGGTCACGAGCAGTACTTC.

J is TRBJ2-7 and V is TRBV19, with 9 bases that match TRBD1. Germline CDR1 LNHDA, CDR2 SQIVND (reference sequence). This CDR3 has 14 residues. Trimming at V came to 6 bases and at J to 3 bases, leaving 6 bases not matched to a gene. CDR3 DNA: TGTGCCAGTAGGAGCCGGGACAGGGTCTACGAGCAGTACTTC. Encoded protein: CASRSRDRVYEQYF.

V is TRBV5-1 and J is TRBJ2-1; 7 bases align to TRBD2. The CDR3 has 15 residues. Trimming took 1 base from V and 6 from J; bases not matched to a gene: 7. The germline V gene encodes CDR1 SGHRS and CDR2 YFSETQ. In DNA, the CDR3 is TGCGCCAGCAGCTTGCGTGAAGCGGGGTCCAATGAGCAGTTCTTC. Amino acid sequence: CASSLREAGSNEQFF.

J is TRBJ2-1 and V is TRBV4-1; 10 bases align to TRBD2. Germline CDR1 is MGHRA and CDR2 is YSYEKL. CDR3 length: 13 residues. V shed 8 bases and J 8 bases; nucleotides not matched to a gene: 6. As DNA, the CDR3 is TGCGCCAGCGGTCTAGCGGGAGCCGATGAGCAGTTCTTC. Translation gives CASGLAGADEQFF.

The rearrangement uses TRBV4-1 and TRBJ2-1; 11 positions match TRBD2. Germline trimming cut 5 bases from V and 5 bases from J; bases unmatched to any gene: 11. Germline CDR1 and CDR2: MGHRA and YSYEKL. CDR3 length: 17 amino acids. The CDR3 sequence: CASSRLAGLGRDNEQFF. CDR3 DNA: TGCGCCAGCAGCAGACTAGCGGGATTGGGTCGGGACAATGAGCAGTTCTTC.

This rearrangement joins TRBV18 to TRBJ1-5; D is undetermined. This CDR3 has 16 amino acids. V gave up 2 bases and J gave up 4 bases, with 15 bases separating them. From germline, CDR1 is KGHSH and CDR2 LQKENI. The CDR3 nucleotides are TGTGCCAGCTCACCATCCCCCCGGCAGGCGAATCAGCCCCAGCATTTT. Protein: CASSPSPRQANQPQHF.

The chain carries TRBV2 and TRBJ2-1, with D possibly being TRBD1 (5 bases). This CDR3 is 12 amino acids long. Germline V gene sequence: CDR1 SNHLY, CDR2 FYNNEI. V was clipped by 6 bases and J by 6 bases, with 9 bases between them. The CDR3: CASRGQRNEQFF. The CDR3 nucleotides are TGTGCCAGCAGGGGGCAGCGCAATGAGCAGTTCTTC.

The chain links TRBV15 to TRBJ1-1; D remains ambiguous. The CDR3 extends over 14 amino acids. Germline CDR1 LNHNV, CDR2 YYDKDF (reference sequence). V lost 5 bases to trimming and J lost 6 bases, with 16 bases between them. CDR3 DNA: TGTGCCACCAGCCCGTCGACACCGAGAGCTGAAGCTTTCTTT. Translating it yields CATSPSTPRAEAFF.

The genes are TRBV6-5 and TRBJ1-1, with D possibly TRBD1 on 5 matching bases. The germline V gene encodes CDR1 MNHEY and CDR2 SVGAGI. The CDR3 is 15 residues long. Trimming removed 8 bases from V and 9 bases from J, with 25 bases in between. The CDR3 spells CASGLSGTGAKKAFF. CDR3 in DNA: TGTGCCAGCGGCCTTTCCGGGACGGGAGCAAAAAAAGCTTTCTTT.

This chain joins TRBV30 and TRBJ2-2, with D possibly called TRBD1 or TRBD2 (6 bases each). The V and J ends lost 1 base and 4 bases respectively, with 16 bases between them. The germline gives CDR1 GTSNPN, CDR2 SVGIG (reference sequence). CDR3 length: 16 residues. CDR3 residues: CAWSDPNREVTGELFF. CDR3 nucleotide sequence: TGTGCCTGGAGTGACCCTAACAGGGAGGTCACCGGGGAGCTGTTTTTT.

The gene calls are TRBV5-4 and TRBJ1-2; tentatively, D is TRBD1 (5 bases). Looked up from germline, CDR1 is SGHNT and CDR2 is YYREEE (reference sequence). CDR3 length: 15 amino acids. Trimming removed 2 bases at V and 8 bases at J, with 19 bases between. CDR3 nucleotides: TGTGCCAGCAGCTTCCCCCGACAGAGCCTATGGGGCTACACCTTC. Encoded protein: CASSFPRQSLWGYTF.

The gene calls are TRBV6-6 and TRBJ2-6; D is undetermined. Trimming stripped 2 bases from V and 1 base from J, with 9 bases between. CDR1 MNHNY and CDR2 SVGAGI come from the germline V gene (reference sequence). CDR3 size: 16 residues. CDR3 sequence reads: CASSYRQLSGANVLTF. CDR3 sequence (DNA): TGTGCCAGCAGTTACAGACAACTATCTGGGGCCAACGTCCTGACTTTC.

The gene calls are TRBV5-4 and TRBJ2-2; no reliable D call. With 4 bases removed from V and 6 bases from J, the gap between germline ends came to 19 bases. CDR3 length: 16 amino acids. Germline-derived CDR1 and CDR2 are SGHNT and YYREEE (reference sequence). CDR3 residues: CASSPWTVGGAGELFF. The CDR3 nucleotides are TGTGCCAGCAGCCCCTGGACCGTAGGTGGGGCCGGGGAGCTGTTTTTT.